This TCR beta chain was observed in a study of regulatory T cells in long-lasting Graves disease. Across the whole study: Graves' patients who were just diagnosed had used antithyroid drugs for under 3 months. General observations from the study: Sharing of public clonotypes was greater in persistent patients (approximately 2,700) than in new patients (around 1,000).

A note on this clonotype: Its specificity is unknown.

HTBI primers from iRepertoire and Arm-PCR of CDR3 regions yielded the TCR beta libraries. TCRdb reprocessed the multiplex PCR reads via MiXCR and lists one record per CDR3 protein. Of approximately 470,000 distinct CDR3 sequences in the sample, roughly 15% were seen once. Time point denoted: newly diagnosed GD, antithyroid drugs for less than 3 months. The TCR library was made from RNA extracted from PBMCs. With 0 bases removed from V and 6 bases from J, the gap between germline ends came to 5 bases. This CDR3 is built from 11 residues. Germline V gene lookup returns CDR1 DFQATT and CDR2 SNEGSKA (reference sequence). The same data also went into a second study, on T cells in Graves' hyperthyroidism and ophthalmopathy. That source adds: Exclusion of a patient resulted from uncontrolled infection, other autoimmune disease, pregnancy or lactation. The HTBI primer set drove a first-round RT-PCR of the TCR CDR3.

The clonotype originates from a middle-aged man with Graves disease. Material: peripheral blood mononuclear cells (PBMCs), obtained at new diagnosis, from a patient treated with antithyroid drugs. The chain uses TRBV20-1 and TRBJ1-2; D not certain. The CDR3 DNA is TGCAGTGCTAGAGACCCCGATGGCTACACCTTC. Translating gives CSARDPDGYTF.